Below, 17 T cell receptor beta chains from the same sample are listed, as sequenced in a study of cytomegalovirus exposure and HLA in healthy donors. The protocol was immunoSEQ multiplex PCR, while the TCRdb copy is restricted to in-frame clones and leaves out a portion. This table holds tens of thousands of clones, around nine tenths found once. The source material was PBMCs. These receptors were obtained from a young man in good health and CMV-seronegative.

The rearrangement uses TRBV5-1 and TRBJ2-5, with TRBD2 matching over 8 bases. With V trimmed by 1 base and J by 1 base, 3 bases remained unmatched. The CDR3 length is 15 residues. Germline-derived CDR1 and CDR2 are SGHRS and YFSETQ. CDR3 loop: CASSLSGTSQETQYF. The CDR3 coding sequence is TGCGCCAGCAGCTTGTCCGGGACTAGCCAAGAGACCCAGTACTTC.

This CDR3 reads CASSFEENTEAFF. The CDR3 nucleotides read TGTGCCAGCAGCTTTGAGGAGAACACTGAAGCTTTCTTT. This chain joins TRBV11-2 and TRBJ1-1; D call uncertain. The length of the CDR3 is 13 residues. Germline values: CDR1 SGHAT, CDR2 FQNNGV. The V gene lost 3 bases and the J gene lost 1 base, with 6 bases spanning the gap.

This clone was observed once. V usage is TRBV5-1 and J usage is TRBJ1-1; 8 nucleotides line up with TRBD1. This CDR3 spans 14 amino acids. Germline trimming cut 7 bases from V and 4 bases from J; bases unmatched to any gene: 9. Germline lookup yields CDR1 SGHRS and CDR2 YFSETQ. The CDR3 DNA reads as TGCGCCAGCGGTACAGGGGGTTTGTTCACTGAAGCTTTCTTT. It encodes CASGTGGLFTEAFF.

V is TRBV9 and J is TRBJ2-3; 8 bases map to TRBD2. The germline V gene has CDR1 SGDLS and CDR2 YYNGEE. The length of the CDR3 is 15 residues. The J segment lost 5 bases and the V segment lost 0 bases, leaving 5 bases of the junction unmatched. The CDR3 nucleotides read TGTGCCAGCAGCGTAGGTCGGGGGGGGAAAGATACGCAGTATTTT. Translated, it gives CASSVGRGGKDTQYF.

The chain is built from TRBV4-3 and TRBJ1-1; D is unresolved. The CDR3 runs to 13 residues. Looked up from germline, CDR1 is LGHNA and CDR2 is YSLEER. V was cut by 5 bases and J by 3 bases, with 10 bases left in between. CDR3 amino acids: CASSFGEDTEAFF. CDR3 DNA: TGCGCCAGCAGCTTCGGGGAGGACACTGAAGCTTTCTTT.

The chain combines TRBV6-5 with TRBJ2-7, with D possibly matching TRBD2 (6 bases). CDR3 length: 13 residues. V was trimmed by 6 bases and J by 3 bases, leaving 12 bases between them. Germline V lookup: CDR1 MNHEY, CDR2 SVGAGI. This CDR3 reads CASSGGGLYEQYF. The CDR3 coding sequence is TGTGCCAGCAGCGGGGGAGGTCTCTACGAGCAGTACTTC.

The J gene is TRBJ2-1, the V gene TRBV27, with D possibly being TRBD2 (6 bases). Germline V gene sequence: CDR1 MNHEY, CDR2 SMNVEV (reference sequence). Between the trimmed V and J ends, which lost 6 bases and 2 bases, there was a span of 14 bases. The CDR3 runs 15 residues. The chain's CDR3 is CASSSGSSPYNEQFF. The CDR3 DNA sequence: TGTGCCAGCAGCTCCGGGAGCTCGCCCTACAATGAGCAGTTCTTC.

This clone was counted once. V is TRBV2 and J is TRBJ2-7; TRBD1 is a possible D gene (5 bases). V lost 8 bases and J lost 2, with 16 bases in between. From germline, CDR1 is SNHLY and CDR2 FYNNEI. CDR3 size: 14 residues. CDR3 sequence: CASFRQLGPYEQYF. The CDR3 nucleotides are TGTGCCAGCTTCCGACAGCTTGGCCCCTACGAGCAGTACTTC.

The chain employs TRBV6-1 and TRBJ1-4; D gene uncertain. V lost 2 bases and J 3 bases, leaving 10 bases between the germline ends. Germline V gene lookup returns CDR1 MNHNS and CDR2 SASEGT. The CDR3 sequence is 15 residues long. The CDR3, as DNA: TGTGCCAGCAGTGAACTGGCGGCAGCTAATGAAAAACTGTTTTTT. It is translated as CASSELAAANEKLFF.

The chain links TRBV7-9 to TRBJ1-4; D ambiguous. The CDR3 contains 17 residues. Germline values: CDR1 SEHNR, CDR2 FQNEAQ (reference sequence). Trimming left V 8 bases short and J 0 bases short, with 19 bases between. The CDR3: CASHSFFTGATNEKLFF. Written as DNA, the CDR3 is TGTGCCAGCCACAGCTTCTTCACTGGTGCAACTAATGAAAAACTGTTTTTT. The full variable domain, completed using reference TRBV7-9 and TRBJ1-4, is DTGVSQNPRHKITKRGQNVTFRCDPISEHNRLYWYRQTLGQGPEFLTYFQNEAQLEKSRLLSDRFSAERPKGSFSTLEIQRTEQGDSAMYLCASHSFFTGATNEKLFFGSGTQLSVL.

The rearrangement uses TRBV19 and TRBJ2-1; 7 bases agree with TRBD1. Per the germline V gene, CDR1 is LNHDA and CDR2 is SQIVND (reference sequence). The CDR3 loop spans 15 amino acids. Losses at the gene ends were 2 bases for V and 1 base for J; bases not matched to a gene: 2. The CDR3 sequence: CASSINRGSYNEQFF. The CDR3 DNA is TGTGCCAGTAGTATAAACAGGGGTTCCTACAATGAGCAGTTCTTC.

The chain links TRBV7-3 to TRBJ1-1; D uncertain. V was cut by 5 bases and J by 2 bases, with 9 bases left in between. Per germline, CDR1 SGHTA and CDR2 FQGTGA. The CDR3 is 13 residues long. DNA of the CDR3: TGTGCCAGCAGCGTAAACACAAACACTGAAGCTTTCTTT. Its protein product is CASSVNTNTEAFF.

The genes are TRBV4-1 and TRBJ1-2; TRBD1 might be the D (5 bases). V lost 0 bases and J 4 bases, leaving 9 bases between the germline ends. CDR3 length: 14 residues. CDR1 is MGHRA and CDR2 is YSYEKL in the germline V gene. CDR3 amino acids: CASSQEAGPYGYTF. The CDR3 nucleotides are TGCGCCAGCAGCCAAGAAGCGGGGCCCTATGGCTACACCTTC.

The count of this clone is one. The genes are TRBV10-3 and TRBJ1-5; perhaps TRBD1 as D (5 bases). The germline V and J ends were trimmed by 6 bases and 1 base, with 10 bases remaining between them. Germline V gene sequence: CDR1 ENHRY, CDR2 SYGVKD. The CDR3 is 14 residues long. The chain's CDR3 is CAISSSGSNQPQHF. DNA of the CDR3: TGTGCCATCAGCTCATCAGGGAGCAATCAGCCCCAGCATTTT.

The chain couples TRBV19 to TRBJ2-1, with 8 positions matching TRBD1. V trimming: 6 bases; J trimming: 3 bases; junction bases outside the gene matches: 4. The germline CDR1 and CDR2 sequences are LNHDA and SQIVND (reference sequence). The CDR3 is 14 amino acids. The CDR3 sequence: CASSGTGGYNEQFF. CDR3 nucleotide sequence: TGTGCCAGTAGCGGGACAGGCGGCTACAATGAGCAGTTCTTC.

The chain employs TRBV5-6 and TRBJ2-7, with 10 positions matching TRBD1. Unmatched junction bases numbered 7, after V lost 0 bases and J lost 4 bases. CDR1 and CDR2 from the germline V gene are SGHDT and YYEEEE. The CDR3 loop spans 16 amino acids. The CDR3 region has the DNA TGTGCCAGCAGCTTGGAGACAGGGGGCGTTTTTTACGAGCAGTACTTC. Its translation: CASSLETGGVFYEQYF.

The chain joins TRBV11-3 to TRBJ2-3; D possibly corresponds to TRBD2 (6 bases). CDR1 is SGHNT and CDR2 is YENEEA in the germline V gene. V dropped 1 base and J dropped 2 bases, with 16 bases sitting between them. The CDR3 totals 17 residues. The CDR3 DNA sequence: TGTGCCAGCAGCTTAGGATTAGCGGAAACATACACAGATACGCAGTATTTT. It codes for CASSLGLAETYTDTQYF. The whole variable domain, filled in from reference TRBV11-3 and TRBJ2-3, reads EAGVVQSPRYKIIEKKQPVAFWCNPISGHNTLYWYLQNLGQGPELLIRYENEEAVDDSQLPKDRFSAERLKGVDSTLKIQPAELGDSAVYLCASSLGLAETYTDTQYFGPGTRLTVL.